The following is a T cell receptor (beta chain) sequence with its context. Trimming took 0 bases from V and 6 from J, leaving 8 bases between them. The length of the CDR3 is 13 residues. Germline CDR1 reads MNHEY; CDR2 reads SVGAGI. This sample was taken from a study of blood T cell repertoires in COVID-19. Study-level background: Nucleic acid was either cDNA or gDNA, and it came from T cells, B-cell-depleted T cells, or PBMCs.

TCRdb's table, derived via immunoSEQ multiplex PCR, lists solely in-frame clones and lacks some. The sample comprises roughly 170,000 clones, about nine tenths of which are singletons, and roughly 26% rests with the top ten. This receptor was obtained from a man in his 60s with acute or convalescent COVID-19. This chain connects TRBV6-5 to TRBJ1-1; D gene uncertain. Sequencing used peripheral blood. The CDR3 protein is CASSYSTRAEAFF. CDR3 nucleotides: TGTGCCAGCAGTTACTCGACTAGGGCTGAAGCTTTCTTT.